This T cell receptor (beta chain) was profiled in a study of control samples from healthy donors and cancer patients. The CDR3 length is 14 residues. Per the germline V gene, CDR1 is SGHRS and CDR2 is YFSETQ. V shed 0 bases and J 3 bases; nucleotides not matched to a gene: 2. Only in-frame clones appear in the TCRdb table, and some are missing; sequencing was by immunoSEQ multiplex PCR. The table shows about 88,000 clones, with 93% occurring only once. This TCR came from a young man in good health. Specimen: blood. The chain recombines TRBV5-1 with TRBJ1-2; 7 nucleotides agree with TRBD1. The CDR3 loop is CASSLEGADYGYTF. Here the CDR3 DNA reads TGCGCCAGCAGCTTGGAGGGGGCGGACTATGGCTACACCTTC.